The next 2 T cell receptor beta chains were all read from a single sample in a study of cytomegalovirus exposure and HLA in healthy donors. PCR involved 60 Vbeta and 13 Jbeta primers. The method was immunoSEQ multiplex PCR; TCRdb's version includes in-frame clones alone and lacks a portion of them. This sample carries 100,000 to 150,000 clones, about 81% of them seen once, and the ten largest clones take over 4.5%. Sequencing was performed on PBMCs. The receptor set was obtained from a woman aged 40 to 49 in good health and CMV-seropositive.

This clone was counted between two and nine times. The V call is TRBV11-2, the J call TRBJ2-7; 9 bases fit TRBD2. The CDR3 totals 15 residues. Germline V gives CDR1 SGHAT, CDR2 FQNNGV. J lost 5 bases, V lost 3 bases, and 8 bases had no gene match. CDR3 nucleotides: TGTGCCAGCAGCTTCCCGGGACTAGCTCTACACGAGCAGTACTTC. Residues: CASSFPGLALHEQYF. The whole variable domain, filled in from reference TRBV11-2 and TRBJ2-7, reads EAGVAQSPRYKIIEKRQSVAFWCNPISGHATLYWYQQILGQGPKLLIQFQNNGVVDDSQLPKDRFSAERLKGVDSTLKIQPAKLEDSAVYLCASSFPGLALHEQYFGPGTRLTVT.

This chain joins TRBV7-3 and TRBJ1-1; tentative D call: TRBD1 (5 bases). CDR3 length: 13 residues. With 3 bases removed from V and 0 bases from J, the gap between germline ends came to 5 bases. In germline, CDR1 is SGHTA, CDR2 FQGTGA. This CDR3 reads CASSLDMNTEAFF. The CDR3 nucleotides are TGTGCCAGCAGCTTGGACATGAACACTGAAGCTTTCTTT.